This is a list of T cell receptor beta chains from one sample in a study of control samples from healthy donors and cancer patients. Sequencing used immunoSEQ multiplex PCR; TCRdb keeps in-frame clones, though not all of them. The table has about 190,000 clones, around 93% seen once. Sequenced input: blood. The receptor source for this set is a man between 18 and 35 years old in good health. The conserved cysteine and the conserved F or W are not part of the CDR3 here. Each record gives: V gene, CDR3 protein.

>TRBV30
AWKGLAYDNEQF
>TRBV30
AWSAGRGLSPLH
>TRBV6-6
ASSYIAGGAVSTYNEQF
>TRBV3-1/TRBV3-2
ASSHGRQVGYEQY
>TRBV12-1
ASSRLERTGKTDEQF
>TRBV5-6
ASSLEAGDMEPQH
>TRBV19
ASSRVDSPVLEQY
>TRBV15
ATSRGGEPTDTQY
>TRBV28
ASSSRTGPNYGYT
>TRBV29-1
SATGFPDEKLF
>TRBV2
ASSTAGNQPQH
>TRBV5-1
ASSFSGGDGYT
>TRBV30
AWKLRGGRADTQY
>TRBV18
ASSPGGAYYEQY
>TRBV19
ASSSSQGTGNTIY
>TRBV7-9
ASSSSEAYEQY
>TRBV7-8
ASSLTGLTFTYEQY
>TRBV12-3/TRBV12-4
ASSRNLGQY
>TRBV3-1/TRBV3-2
ASSPSTSTDTQY
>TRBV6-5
ASSRLGPYGYT
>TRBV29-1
SVPRWGVEETQY
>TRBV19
ASQRRQGDRNYGYT
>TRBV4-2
ASSQAGQGNTEAF
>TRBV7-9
ASSSGQNYEQY
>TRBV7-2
ASSFFGQIGEKLF
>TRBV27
ASSLVGTNYGYT
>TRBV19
ASSIAEFTGELF
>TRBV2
AIRGTSGFSNTGELF
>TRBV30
AWSIPGSKAF
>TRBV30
AWSISRVVEQY
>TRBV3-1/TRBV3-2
ASSQGGVSYNEQF
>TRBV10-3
AIGDGGVGDTQY
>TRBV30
AWSRRGGEENIQY
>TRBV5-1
ASSWDSNSPLH
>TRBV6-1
ASSGILGQGKIDEQF
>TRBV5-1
ASRELAGGLITSYEQY
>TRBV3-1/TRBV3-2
ASSQRGNTGELF
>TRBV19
ASSIGSDQPQH
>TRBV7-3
ASSLLGQSQETQY
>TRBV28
ASSLPGKSSYEQY
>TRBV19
ASSIDLSGTPYLIGEKLF
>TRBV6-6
ASSLKANTGELF
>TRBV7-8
ASSFGLLTDTQY
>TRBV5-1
ASSFSLAGLNEQF
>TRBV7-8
ASSLGRFTYEQY
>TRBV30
AWGPLDMANGYT
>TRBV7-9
ASSFGTDYNEQF
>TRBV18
ASSSFGSNKNIQY